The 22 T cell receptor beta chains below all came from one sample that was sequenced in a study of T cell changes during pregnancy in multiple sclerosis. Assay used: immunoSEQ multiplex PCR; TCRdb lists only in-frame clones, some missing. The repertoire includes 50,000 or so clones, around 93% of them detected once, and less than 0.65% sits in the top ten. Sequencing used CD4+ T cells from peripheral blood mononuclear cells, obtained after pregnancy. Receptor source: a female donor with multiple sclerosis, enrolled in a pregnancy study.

The CDR3 loop is CASSLTGDEQYF. For the CDR3, the DNA is TGCGCCAGCAGCTTAACAGGGGACGAGCAGTACTTC. J is TRBJ2-7 and V is TRBV5-1; 7 bases are a match to TRBD1. J gave up 5 bases and V 2 bases, and 1 base lay outside the gene matches. Germline CDR1 and CDR2: SGHRS and YFSETQ. There are 12 residues in the CDR3. The variable domain in full, completed from reference TRBV5-1 and TRBJ2-7, reads KAGVTQTPRYLIKTRGQQVTLSCSPISGHRSVSWYQQTPGQGLQFLFEYFSETQRNKGNFPGRFSGRQFSNSRSEMNVSTLELGDSALYLCASSLTGDEQYFGPGTRLTVT.

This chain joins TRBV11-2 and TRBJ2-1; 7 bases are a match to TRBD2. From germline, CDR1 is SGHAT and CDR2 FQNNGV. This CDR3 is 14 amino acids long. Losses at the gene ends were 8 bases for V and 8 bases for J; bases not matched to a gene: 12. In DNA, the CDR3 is TGTGCCAGCGCACAGCGGCGGGAGCATTATGAGCAGTTCTTC. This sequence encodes CASAQRREHYEQFF.

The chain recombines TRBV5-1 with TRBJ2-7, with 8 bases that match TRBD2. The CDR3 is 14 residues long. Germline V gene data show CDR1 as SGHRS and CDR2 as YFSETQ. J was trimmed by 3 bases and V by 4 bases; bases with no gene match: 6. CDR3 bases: TGCGCCAGCAGCCGAACTAGCGGTGGCTACGAGCAGTACTTC. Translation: CASSRTSGGYEQYF. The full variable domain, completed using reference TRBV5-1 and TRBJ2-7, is KAGVTQTPRYLIKTRGQQVTLSCSPISGHRSVSWYQQTPGQGLQFLFEYFSETQRNKGNFPGRFSGRQFSNSRSEMNVSTLELGDSALYLCASSRTSGGYEQYFGPGTRLTVT.

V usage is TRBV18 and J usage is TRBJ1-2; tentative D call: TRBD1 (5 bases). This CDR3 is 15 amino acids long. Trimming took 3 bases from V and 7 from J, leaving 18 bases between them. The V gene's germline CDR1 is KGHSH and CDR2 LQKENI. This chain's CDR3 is CASSPGGPGSGGYTF. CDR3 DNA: TGTGCCAGCTCACCCGGGGGACCAGGGTCGGGTGGCTACACCTTC.

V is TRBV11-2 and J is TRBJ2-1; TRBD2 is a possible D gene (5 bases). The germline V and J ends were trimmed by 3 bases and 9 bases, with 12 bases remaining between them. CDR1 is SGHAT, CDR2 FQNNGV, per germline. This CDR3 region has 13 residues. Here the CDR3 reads CASSFLGRAEQFF. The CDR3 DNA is TGTGCCAGCAGCTTCCTAGGGCGGGCTGAGCAGTTCTTC. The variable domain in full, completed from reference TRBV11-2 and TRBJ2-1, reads EAGVAQSPRYKIIEKRQSVAFWCNPISGHATLYWYQQILGQGPKLLIQFQNNGVVDDSQLPKDRFSAERLKGVDSTLKIQPAKLEDSAVYLCASSFLGRAEQFFGPGTRLTVL.

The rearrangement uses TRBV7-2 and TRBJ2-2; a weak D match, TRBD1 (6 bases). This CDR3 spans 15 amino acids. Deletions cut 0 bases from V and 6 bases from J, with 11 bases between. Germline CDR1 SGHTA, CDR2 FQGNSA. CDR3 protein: CASSLAVTGPGELFF. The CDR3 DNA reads TGTGCCAGCAGCTTAGCAGTAACAGGGCCCGGGGAGCTGTTTTTT.

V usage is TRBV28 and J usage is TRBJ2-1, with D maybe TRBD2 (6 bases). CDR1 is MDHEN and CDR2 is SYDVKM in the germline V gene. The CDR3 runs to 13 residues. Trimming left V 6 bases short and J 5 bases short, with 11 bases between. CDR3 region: CASSLGGDNEQFF. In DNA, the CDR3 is TGTGCCAGCAGCCTCGGGGGAGACAATGAGCAGTTCTTC.

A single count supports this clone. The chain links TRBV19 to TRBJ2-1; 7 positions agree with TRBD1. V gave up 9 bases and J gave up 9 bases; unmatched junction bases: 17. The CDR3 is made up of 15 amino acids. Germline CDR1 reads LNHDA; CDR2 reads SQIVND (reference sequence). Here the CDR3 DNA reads TGTGCCAGCAGGAGACCAGGGGGAACTATGGGTGAGCAGTTCTTC. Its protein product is CASRRPGGTMGEQFF.

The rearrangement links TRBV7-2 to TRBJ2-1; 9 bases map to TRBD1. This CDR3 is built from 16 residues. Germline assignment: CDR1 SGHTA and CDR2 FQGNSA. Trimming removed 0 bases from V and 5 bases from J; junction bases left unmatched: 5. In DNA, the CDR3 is TGTGCCAGCAGCTTAGCCCTATACAGGGGGCACAATGAGCAGTTCTTC. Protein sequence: CASSLALYRGHNEQFF.

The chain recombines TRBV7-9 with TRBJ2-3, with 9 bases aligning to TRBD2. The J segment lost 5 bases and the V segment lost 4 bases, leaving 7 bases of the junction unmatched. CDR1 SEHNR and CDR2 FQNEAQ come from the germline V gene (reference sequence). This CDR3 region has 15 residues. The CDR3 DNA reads TGTGCCAGCAGCTCGTTAGCGGGAGTAGGAGATACGCAGTATTTT. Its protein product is CASSSLAGVGDTQYF.

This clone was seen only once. CDR3 protein: CASKLAGGYSYEQYF. In DNA, the CDR3 is TGTGCCAGCAAACTAGCGGGAGGGTACTCCTACGAGCAGTACTTC. This chain connects TRBV27 to TRBJ2-7, with 13 nucleotides matching TRBD2. Trimming at V came to 7 bases and at J to 0 bases, leaving 3 bases not matched to a gene. The CDR3 is 15 amino acids. Germline lookup yields CDR1 MNHEY and CDR2 SMNVEV (reference sequence).

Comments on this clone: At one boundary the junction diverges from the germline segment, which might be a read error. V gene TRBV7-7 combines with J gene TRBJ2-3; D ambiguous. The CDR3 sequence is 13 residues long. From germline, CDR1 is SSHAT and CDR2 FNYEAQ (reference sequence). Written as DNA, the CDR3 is TGTGCTAGCAGCTCAGTTATCACAGATACGCAGTATTTT. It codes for CASSSVITDTQYF.

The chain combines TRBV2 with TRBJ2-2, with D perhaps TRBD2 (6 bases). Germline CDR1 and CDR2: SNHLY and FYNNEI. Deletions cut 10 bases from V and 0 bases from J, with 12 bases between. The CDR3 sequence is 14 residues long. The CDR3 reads CATLLAPNTGELFF. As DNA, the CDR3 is TGTGCCACCCTACTAGCCCCGAACACCGGGGAGCTGTTTTTT.

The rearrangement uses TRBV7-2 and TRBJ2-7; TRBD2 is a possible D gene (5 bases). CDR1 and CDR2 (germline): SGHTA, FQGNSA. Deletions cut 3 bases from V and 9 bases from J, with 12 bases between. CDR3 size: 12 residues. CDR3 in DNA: TGTGCCAGCAGCTTTGGGCCGGGGTCGCAGTACTTC. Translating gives CASSFGPGSQYF.

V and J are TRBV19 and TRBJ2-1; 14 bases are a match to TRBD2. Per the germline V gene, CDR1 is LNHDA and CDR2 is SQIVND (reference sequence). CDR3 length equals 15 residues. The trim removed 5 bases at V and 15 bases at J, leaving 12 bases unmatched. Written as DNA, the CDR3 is TGTGCCAGTAGTGGAGGGACTAGCGGGAGCCAGGGGAGGTTCTTC. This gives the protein CASSGGTSGSQGRFF.

CDR3 loop: CAWSASGLPTDTQYF. CDR3 in DNA: TGTGCCTGGAGTGCCAGCGGGCTACCCACAGATACGCAGTATTTT. The V call is TRBV30, the J call TRBJ2-3; a possible D gene is TRBD2 (6 bases). Per the germline V gene, CDR1 is GTSNPN and CDR2 is SVGIG (reference sequence). The CDR3 runs 15 residues. V gave up 1 base and J gave up 2 bases, with 13 bases separating them. Supplemented by reference TRBV30 and TRBJ2-3, the full variable domain reads SQTIHQWPATLVQPVGSPLSLECTVEGTSNPNLYWYRQAAGRGLQLLFYSVGIGQISSEVPQNLSASRPQDRQFILSSKKLLLSDSGFYLCAWSASGLPTDTQYFGPGTRLTVL.

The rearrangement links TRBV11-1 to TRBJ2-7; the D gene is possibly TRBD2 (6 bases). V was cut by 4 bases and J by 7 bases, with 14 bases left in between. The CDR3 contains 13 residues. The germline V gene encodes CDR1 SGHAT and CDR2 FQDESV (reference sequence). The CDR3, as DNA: TGTGCCAGCAGCTCTAGGAGGGGTACAGAGCAGTACTTC. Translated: CASSSRRGTEQYF.

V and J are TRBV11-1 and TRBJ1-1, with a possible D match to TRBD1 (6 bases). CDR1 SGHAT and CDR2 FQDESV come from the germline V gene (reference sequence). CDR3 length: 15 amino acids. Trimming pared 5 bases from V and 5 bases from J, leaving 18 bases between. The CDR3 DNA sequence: TGTGCCAGCAGCGGGAGGGGTCAGGGGTTGACTGAAGCTTTCTTT. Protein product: CASSGRGQGLTEAFF.

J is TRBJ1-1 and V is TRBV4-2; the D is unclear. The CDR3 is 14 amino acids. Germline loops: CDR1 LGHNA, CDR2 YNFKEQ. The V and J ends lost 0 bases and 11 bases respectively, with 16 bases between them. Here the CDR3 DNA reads TGTGCCAGCAGCCAAGATCCAGCTAAGGTCGGGGCTTTCTTT. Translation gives CASSQDPAKVGAFF.

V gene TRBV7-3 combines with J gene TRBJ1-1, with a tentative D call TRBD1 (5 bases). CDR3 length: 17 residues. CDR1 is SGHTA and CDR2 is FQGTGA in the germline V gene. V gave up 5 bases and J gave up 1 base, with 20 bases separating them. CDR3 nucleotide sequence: TGTGCCAGCAGCGCCTTCAGGGTAGCCTCCCGGAACACTGAAGCTTTCTTT. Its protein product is CASSAFRVASRNTEAFF.

The CDR3 nucleotides read TGTGCCAGCTCACCACCAGGCGGGGGGTACAATCAGCCCCAGCATTTT. It codes for CASSPPGGGYNQPQHF. The chain joins TRBV18 to TRBJ1-5, with TRBD1 as a possible D gene (5 bases). The germline V gene has CDR1 KGHSH and CDR2 LQKENI. This CDR3 is 16 amino acids long. Trimming removed 0 bases from V and 3 bases from J, with 12 bases in between.

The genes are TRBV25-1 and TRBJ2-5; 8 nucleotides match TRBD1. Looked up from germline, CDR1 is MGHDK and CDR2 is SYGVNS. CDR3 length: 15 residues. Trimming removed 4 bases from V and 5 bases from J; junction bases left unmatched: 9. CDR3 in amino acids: CASSADRGPGETQYF. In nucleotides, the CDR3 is TGTGCCAGCAGTGCCGACAGGGGACCGGGGGAGACCCAGTACTTC.